This T cell receptor (beta chain) was identified during a study of vaccination effects on CD4 cells after COVID-19. Points on this clone: Its antigen is unknown.

Some clones are missing from TCRdb's copy, which holds only in-frame ones; the method was immunoSEQ multiplex PCR. Found here are about 33,000 clones, over 60% of them singletons; the top ten hold about 18%. ViraFEST expansion of antigen-specific CD4+ T cells with viral peptide pools preceded sequencing. Having been cultured for around ten days, the cells underwent CD4+ T cell isolation. The infection with SARS-CoV-2 (confirmed by PCR) occurred in this person between March and December 2020. Each well held approximately 2.2 million PBMC cultured with roughly 9.7 ug/ml peptides and 9.5 to 10 IU/ml IL-2. Both day 3 and day 7 saw half the medium replaced with IL-2 medium. The sequenced sample was CD4+ T cells from PBMCs cultured with HCoV-NL63 spike peptides, obtained before COVID-19 vaccination. This clonotype originated in a human donor who had a prior SARS-CoV-2 infection.

The CDR3 DNA reads TGTGCCAGCAGGCGGACAGGGGACACTGAAGCTTTCTTT. Translating it yields CASRRTGDTEAFF. The chain has TRBV14 and TRBJ1-1; 9 bases agree with TRBD1. V lost 6 bases to trimming and J lost 3 bases; unmatched junction nucleotides: 2. The CDR3 is 13 residues long. Germline V gene data show CDR1 as SGHDN and CDR2 as FVKESK.